The 32 T cell receptor beta chains reported below all come from one sample, sequenced in a study of blood T cell repertoires in COVID-19. The assay was immunoSEQ multiplex PCR, and TCRdb's table has in-frame clones only and misses some. The table lists tens of thousands of clones, under 90% of them singletons. The specimen sequenced was peripheral blood. Receptors were obtained from an elderly man with acute or convalescent COVID-19.

The chain employs TRBV7-2 and TRBJ2-1; perhaps TRBD2 as D (6 bases). CDR1 is SGHTA and CDR2 is FQGNSA in the germline V gene. The CDR3 sequence is 15 residues long. The V gene lost 4 bases and the J gene lost 3 bases, with 13 bases spanning the gap. CDR3 DNA: TGTGCCAGCAGCTCATCGGGACTCCTCTACAATGAGCAGTTCTTC. Protein product: CASSSSGLLYNEQFF.

The chain carries TRBV18 and TRBJ2-2; 7 bases are shared with TRBD2. CDR3 size: 15 residues. Germline CDR1 is KGHSH and CDR2 is LQKENI. Trimming cost V 2 bases and J 10 bases; bases outside gene matches: 10. This CDR3 reads CASSPNSAGLQELFF. CDR3 DNA sequence: TGTGCCAGCTCACCAAACTCGGCGGGACTACAGGAGCTGTTTTTT. The complete variable domain, with remaining parts taken from reference TRBV18 and TRBJ2-2, reads NAGVMQNPRHLVRRRGQEARLRCSPMKGHSHVYWYRQLPEEGLKFMVYLQKENIIDESGMPKERFSAEFPKEGPSILRIQQVVRGDSAAYFCASSPNSAGLQELFFGEGSRLTVL.

This chain connects TRBV21-1 to TRBJ2-5; the table names TRBD2, a call not compared with the DNA. TRBV21-1 is deemed a pseudogene. This CDR3 is built from 17 residues. CDR3 bases: TGTGCCAGCAGCACAAGGAAACTAGCGGGAGGGCACGAGACCCAGTACTTC. Encoded protein: CASSTRKLAGGHETQYF.

The chain is built from TRBV6-1 and TRBJ1-2; D possibly corresponds to TRBD1 (5 bases). The germline V gene has CDR1 MNHNS and CDR2 SASEGT. The V end lost 0 bases, the J end lost 8 bases, and 19 bases lay between the germline ends. There are 16 residues in the CDR3. This chain's CDR3 is CASSEALGWQGGGYTF. The CDR3 DNA is TGTGCCAGCAGTGAAGCGCTTGGATGGCAGGGTGGAGGCTACACCTTC.

The rearrangement links TRBV24-1 to TRBJ2-2; the match to TRBD1 covers 10 bases. The length of the CDR3 is 16 residues. Trimming cost V 4 bases and J 4 bases; bases outside gene matches: 5. Germline V lookup: CDR1 KGHDR, CDR2 SFDVKD. The CDR3 nucleotides are TGTGCCACCAGTGACCCTGACAGGGGGCTCACCGGGGAGCTGTTTTTT. Translating gives CATSDPDRGLTGELFF.

This clone was counted only a few times. The chain is built from TRBV27 and TRBJ1-6, with unresolved D. The CDR3 spans 17 residues. The V end lost 3 bases, the J end lost 0 bases, and 12 bases lay between the germline ends. The V gene's germline CDR1 is MNHEY and CDR2 SMNVEV (reference sequence). CDR3 in amino acids: CASSLVNPSSYNSPLHF. The CDR3 region has the DNA TGTGCCAGCAGTTTGGTGAATCCGAGCTCCTATAATTCACCCCTCCACTTT.

The J gene is TRBJ2-1, the V gene TRBV29-1; tentatively, D is TRBD2 (5 bases). V shed 5 bases and J shed 3 bases, with 5 bases lying between them. The CDR3 extends over 11 amino acids. Germline V gene data show CDR1 as SQVTM and CDR2 as ANQGSEA. The DNA for the CDR3 is TGCAGCGTTCGGGACTACAATGAGCAGTTCTTC. Residues: CSVRDYNEQFF.

The CDR3, as DNA: TGTGCCACCAGTGACTCCGACAGGGGGCACCAGCCCCAGCATTTT. Residues: CATSDSDRGHQPQHF. The V and J genes are TRBV24-1 and TRBJ1-5; 10 bases line up with TRBD1. Germline CDR1 reads KGHDR; CDR2 reads SFDVKD. CDR3 length: 15 amino acids. Trimming at V came to 4 bases and at J to 7 bases, leaving 6 bases not matched to a gene.

This sequence joins TRBV6-5 and TRBJ1-2, with TRBD1 matching 9 bases. CDR1 is MNHEY, CDR2 SVGAGI, per germline. This CDR3 contains 14 residues. The V gene end was trimmed by 6 bases and the J gene end by 1 base; junction bases not matched to a gene: 3. The CDR3 is CASSQDRGNYGYTF. The CDR3 nucleotides are TGTGCCAGCAGCCAGGACAGGGGTAACTATGGCTACACCTTC.

V and J are TRBV2 and TRBJ2-2, with TRBD1 matching over 7 bases. This CDR3 spans 15 amino acids. Germline V lookup: CDR1 SNHLY, CDR2 FYNNEI. With V trimmed by 5 bases and J by 4 bases, 7 bases remained unmatched. As DNA, the CDR3 is TGTGCCAGCAGTTCTAGGGGGCGCGGCACCGGGGAGCTGTTTTTT. Translation gives CASSSRGRGTGELFF.

The chain employs TRBV20-1 and TRBJ2-1, with 9 positions matching TRBD1. After removal of 3 bases from V and 8 bases from J, the junction contained 8 bases not matched to a gene. Germline lookup yields CDR1 DFQATT and CDR2 SNEGSKA (reference sequence). This CDR3 contains 14 residues. The CDR3 loop is CSASTGTGTDEQFF. The CDR3 DNA follows: TGCAGTGCTAGTACGGGGACAGGGACCGATGAGCAGTTCTTC.

This CDR3 is CASSPRDTLTDTQYF. The CDR3 DNA follows: TGTGCCAGCAGCCCCCGGGACACACTCACAGATACGCAGTATTTT. The chain uses TRBV27 and TRBJ2-3; TRBD1 is a possible D gene (6 bases). There are 15 residues in the CDR3. CDR1 MNHEY and CDR2 SMNVEV come from the germline V gene (reference sequence). V was cut by 6 bases and J by 2 bases, with 15 bases left in between.

This rearrangement joins TRBV19 to TRBJ2-3, with TRBD2 as a possible D gene (5 bases). V was clipped by 5 bases and J by 1 base, with 16 bases between them. Germline V gene data show CDR1 as LNHDA and CDR2 as SQIVND (reference sequence). The CDR3 covers 16 residues. CDR3 nucleotides: TGTGCCAGTAGTTTACGACGGGGAGTCGGCACAGATACGCAGTATTTT. This sequence encodes CASSLRRGVGTDTQYF.

The J gene is TRBJ2-7, the V gene TRBV6-5; possible D gene TRBD1, 5 bases. Germline CDR1 and CDR2: MNHEY and SVGAGI. This CDR3 has 15 residues. Trimming pared 0 bases from V and 4 bases from J, leaving 13 bases between. This CDR3 is CASSYSRLPGYEQYF. The CDR3 nucleotides read TGTGCCAGCAGTTACTCGAGACTGCCAGGGTACGAGCAGTACTTC.

The chain recombines TRBV15 with TRBJ2-7, with TRBD1 identical over 9 bases. Trimming at V came to 0 bases and at J to 2 bases, leaving 5 bases not matched to a gene. The CDR3 covers 16 residues. In germline, CDR1 is LNHNV, CDR2 YYDKDF (reference sequence). Here the CDR3 DNA reads TGTGCCACCAGCAGAGATCGGGGGGACAGGGCCTACGAGCAGTACTTC. Its protein is CATSRDRGDRAYEQYF.

The rearrangement uses TRBV3-1 (or the pseudogene TRBV3-2) and TRBJ2-1; 11 bases are shared with TRBD2. The V gene's germline CDR1 is LGHDT and CDR2 YNNKEL (reference sequence). The CDR3 consists of 15 residues. The ends lost 4 bases at V and 7 bases at J; junction bases unmatched: 6. The CDR3 region is CASSLLAGGRNEQFF. The CDR3 DNA reads TGTGCCAGCAGCCTCCTAGCGGGAGGACGGAATGAGCAGTTCTTC.

The gene calls are TRBV7-2 and TRBJ2-5, with D possibly matching TRBD2 (5 bases). CDR3 length: 13 residues. Germline V gene sequence: CDR1 SGHTA, CDR2 FQGNSA. Trimming took 2 bases from V and 5 from J, leaving 9 bases between them. Here the CDR3 DNA reads TGTGCCAGCAGCTTAAAGGGAGTGGAGACCCAGTACTTC. This translates into CASSLKGVETQYF.

This chain connects TRBV6-6 to TRBJ1-5; D is unclear. The CDR3 spans 13 residues. Trimming stripped 6 bases from V and 0 bases from J, with 6 bases between. Germline V gene data show CDR1 as MNHNY and CDR2 as SVGAGI (reference sequence). The CDR3 spells CASRLISNQPQHF. The CDR3 DNA reads as TGTGCCAGCAGACTGATTAGCAATCAGCCCCAGCATTTT.

This clone has only a few counts. This rearrangement joins TRBV6-5 to TRBJ2-1, with D perhaps TRBD2 (5 bases). V dropped 7 bases and J dropped 6 bases, with 13 bases sitting between them. Germline V CDR1 and CDR2: MNHEY, SVGAGI. The length of the CDR3 is 13 residues. CDR3 amino acids: CASTPGIPNEQFF. CDR3 nucleotides: TGTGCCAGCACCCCCGGGATCCCCAATGAGCAGTTCTTC.

The chain recombines TRBV7-2 with TRBJ1-2, with 10 bases that match TRBD1. This CDR3 is 16 amino acids long. J gave up 9 bases and V 6 bases, and 16 bases lay outside the gene matches. From germline, CDR1 is SGHTA and CDR2 FQGNSA. The CDR3 protein is CASSRSGTGDGVSYTF. The CDR3 region has the DNA TGTGCCAGCAGTAGATCCGGGACAGGGGATGGGGTTAGCTACACCTTC.

The chain is built from TRBV24-1 and TRBJ1-5; 8 nucleotides agree with TRBD1. Germline CDR1 reads KGHDR; CDR2 reads SFDVKD. The ends lost 1 base at V and 4 bases at J; junction bases unmatched: 8. The CDR3 sequence is 17 residues long. The chain's CDR3 is CATSDLPDRGKNQPQHF. For the CDR3, the DNA is TGTGCCACCAGTGATTTACCCGACAGGGGCAAGAATCAGCCCCAGCATTTT.

The chain employs TRBV18 and TRBJ2-5; TRBD1 aligns across 9 bases. Trimming cost V 0 bases and J 5 bases; bases outside gene matches: 4. This CDR3 contains 15 residues. Germline V lookup: CDR1 KGHSH, CDR2 LQKENI. CDR3 residues: CASSPPGQGFETQYF. The CDR3 DNA sequence: TGTGCCAGCTCACCACCGGGACAGGGTTTCGAGACCCAGTACTTC.

This chain links TRBV7-8 with TRBJ1-3; 7 nucleotides line up with TRBD1. J was trimmed by 0 bases and V by 1 base; bases with no gene match: 6. This CDR3 contains 17 residues. CDR1 and CDR2 from the germline V gene are SGHVS and FQNEAQ. CDR3 sequence: CASSLVGQFVSGNTIYF. The CDR3 nucleotides read TGTGCCAGCAGCTTAGTGGGACAGTTCGTCTCTGGAAACACCATATATTTT.

This clone was detected a few times. The chain couples TRBV2 to TRBJ1-6, with 10 bases lining up with TRBD1. Germline lookup yields CDR1 SNHLY and CDR2 FYNNEI. This CDR3 has 15 residues. J gave up 6 bases and V 3 bases, and 2 bases lay outside the gene matches. The CDR3 here is CASSEDRGSNSPLHF. The CDR3 nucleotides are TGTGCCAGCAGTGAGGACAGGGGGAGTAATTCACCCCTCCACTTT.

The chain carries TRBV5-1 and TRBJ2-5; D gene ambiguous. V was clipped by 0 bases and J by 2 bases, with 2 bases between them. Germline V lookup: CDR1 SGHRS, CDR2 YFSETQ. The CDR3 is 12 amino acids. Written as DNA, the CDR3 is TGCGCCAGCAGCTTGGCTCAAGAGACCCAGTACTTC. It translates to CASSLAQETQYF.

The CDR3 DNA reads TGTGCCAGCAGGGGGGCAGTGGCCGGCTCTGGGGCCAACGTCCTGACTTTC. Translation gives CASRGAVAGSGANVLTF. This chain joins TRBV2 and TRBJ2-6, with D possibly TRBD1 on 6 matching bases. The CDR3 loop spans 17 amino acids. V shed 6 bases and J shed 0 bases, with 15 bases lying between them. Per germline, CDR1 SNHLY and CDR2 FYNNEI.

V gene TRBV27 combines with J gene TRBJ2-1; weak D call: TRBD2 (5 bases). This CDR3 is 13 amino acids long. With 3 bases removed from V and 5 bases from J, the gap between germline ends came to 8 bases. Germline V lookup: CDR1 MNHEY, CDR2 SMNVEV (reference sequence). Written as DNA, the CDR3 is TGTGCCAGCAGTTTGACCGGGAACAATGAGCAGTTCTTC. Its protein is CASSLTGNNEQFF.

The CDR3 region is CASSQETGGRNEKLFF. The CDR3 coding sequence is TGTGCCAGCAGCCAAGAAACAGGGGGCAGGAATGAAAAACTGTTTTTT. This chain joins TRBV4-2 and TRBJ1-4; 9 nucleotides line up with TRBD1. The ends lost 0 bases at V and 5 bases at J; junction bases unmatched: 4. CDR3 length: 16 residues. Per germline, CDR1 LGHNA and CDR2 YNFKEQ.

V and J are TRBV10-3 and TRBJ1-1; 7 bases line up with TRBD1. The ends lost 5 bases at V and 0 bases at J; junction bases unmatched: 6. Per germline, CDR1 ENHRY and CDR2 SYGVKD. This CDR3 has 15 amino acids. This CDR3 is CAISPRQGMNTEAFF. Written as DNA, the CDR3 is TGTGCCATCAGTCCTAGACAGGGCATGAACACTGAAGCTTTCTTT.

This clone was counted once. This sequence joins TRBV29-1 and TRBJ1-3; D is unclear. CDR3 length: 12 amino acids. Germline V gene lookup returns CDR1 SQVTM and CDR2 ANQGSEA. V lost 5 bases to trimming and J lost 0 bases, with 5 bases between them. CDR3: CSVRDSGNTIYF. The DNA for the CDR3 is TGCAGCGTTCGGGACTCTGGAAACACCATATATTTT. The entire variable domain, with the rest obtained from reference TRBV29-1 and TRBJ1-3, is as follows: SAVISQKPSRDICQRGTSLTIQCQVDSQVTMMFWYRQQPGQSLTLIATANQGSEATYESGFVIDKFPISRPNLTFSTLTVSNMSPEDSSIYLCSVRDSGNTIYFGEGSWLTVV.

This clone has ten or more counts. The rearrangement uses TRBV7-8 and TRBJ2-3, with TRBD1 matching over 8 bases. V lost 3 bases, J lost 2 bases, and 7 bases stayed unmatched. CDR3 length: 16 residues. Germline CDR1 SGHVS, CDR2 FQNEAQ. This CDR3 reads CASSFVQGAITDTQYF. The CDR3 nucleotides read TGTGCCAGCAGCTTTGTGCAGGGGGCTATCACAGATACGCAGTATTTT.

The chain uses TRBV3-1 (or the pseudogene TRBV3-2) and TRBJ1-5; no definite D call. Germline V gene sequence: CDR1 LGHDT, CDR2 YNNKEL (reference sequence). This CDR3 comprises 14 residues. The V end lost 0 bases, the J end lost 7 bases, and 10 bases lay between the germline ends. The CDR3 reads CASSQDHSGQPQHF. The CDR3 DNA follows: TGTGCCAGCAGCCAAGATCACAGCGGGCAGCCCCAGCATTTT.